A selection of T cell receptor beta chains follows, all from one sample in a study of CD8+CD57+ T cells in acquired aplastic anemia. MiXCR, applied by TCRdb to the reads, yields one record per CDR3 protein. The sample shows about 250,000 distinct CDR3 sequences, around 46% of them seen only once. Sequenced: sorted CD4+, CD8+, or CD8+CD57+ T cells (not recorded which) from PBMCs. The receptors originated from a human donor with aplastic anemia. Both conserved end residues are part of each CDR3. A D gene is named only where the DNA matches it firmly. Some rows have no size entry. The others give once, few or many, or a class for an expanded clone.

CDR3 protein	CDR3 DNA	V gene	J gene	clone size	D gene
CASSSSAGTANTGELFF	TGTGCCAGTAGTTCATCCGCCGGGACAGCGAACACCGGGGAGCTGTTTTTT	TRBV19	TRBJ2-2	NA	TRBD1
CASSSDRVDGNTIYF	TGTGCCAGCAGCTCAGACAGGGTGGATGGAAACACCATATATTTT	TRBV5-8	TRBJ1-3	many	TRBD1
CASSGHRVYGYTF	TGTGCCAGCAGCGGACACAGGGTATATGGCTACACCTTC	TRBV9	TRBJ1-2	many	NA
CASSVGPQRAPGEQYF	TGTGCCAGCAGCGTAGGCCCACAGCGCGCGCCGGGCGAGCAGTACTTC	TRBV9	TRBJ2-7	NA	NA
CSAIDGSTQGLFSGNTIYF	TGCAGTGCTATAGACGGGTCTACCCAGGGATTATTCTCTGGAAACACCATATATTTT	TRBV20-1	TRBJ1-3	NA	NA
CASTKTEGHQTWETQYF	TGTGCCAGCACCAAGACGGAGGGGCACCAGACGTGGGAGACCCAGTACTTC	TRBV5-8	TRBJ2-5	NA	NA
CSVEAEDRAYGYTF	TGCAGCGTTGAGGCAGAGGACAGGGCCTATGGCTACACCTTC	TRBV29-1	TRBJ1-2	many	TRBD1
CASSRGGCEQYF	TGTGCCAGCAGCAGAGGGGGATGCGAGCAGTACTTC	TRBV7-3	TRBJ2-7	NA	NA
CATSESRPGLVQPQHF	TGTGCCACCAGTGAATCTCGCCCAGGGTTAGTCCAGCCCCAGCATTTT	TRBV24-1	TRBJ1-5	NA	NA
CASSPVVSGLDEQFF	TGTGCCAGCAGCCCGGTCGTTTCGGGATTGGATGAGCAGTTCTTC	TRBV7-9	TRBJ2-1	many	NA
CASSTRDTPFEAFF	TGTGCCAGCAGCACTCGGGACACCCCATTTGAAGCTTTCTTT	TRBV7-9	TRBJ1-1	NA	NA
CASSPVKGVGETQYF	TGTGCCAGCAGCCCCGTGAAGGGAGTTGGAGAGACCCAGTACTTC	TRBV7-9	TRBJ2-5	many	NA
CSARDRGGDTEAFF	TGCAGTGCTAGGGACAGGGGAGGGGACACTGAAGCTTTCTTT	TRBV20-1	TRBJ1-1	NA	TRBD1
CSVSSGTRYEQYF	TGCAGCGTAAGTAGCGGGACCCGATACGAGCAGTACTTC	TRBV29-1	TRBJ2-7	many	TRBD2
CASSLSLDAEAFF	TGTGCCAGCAGTTTATCTTTGGACGCTGAAGCTTTCTTT	TRBV27	TRBJ1-1	NA	NA
CSAREMPSDTQYF	TGCAGTGCTAGGGAGATGCCATCGGATACGCAGTATTTT	TRBV20-1	TRBJ2-3	NA	NA
CASTELRVNEQFF	TGTGCCAGCACTGAACTGAGGGTCAATGAGCAGTTCTTC	TRBV2	TRBJ2-1	many	NA
CASRENPGLAGGRRDTQYF	TGTGCCAGCAGAGAGAATCCGGGACTAGCGGGGGGCCGGAGAGATACGCAGTATTTT	TRBV9	TRBJ2-3	few	TRBD2
CASGYGGTQYF	TGTGCCAGCGGGTATGGAGGGACCCAGTACTTC	TRBV2	TRBJ2-5	NA	NA
CASSETTGTENNEQFF	TGTGCCAGCAGTGAGACAACCGGGACGGAGAACAATGAGCAGTTCTTC	TRBV25-1	TRBJ2-1	many	NA
CASSPRGQGNEQFF	TGTGCCAGCAGCCCGAGGGGACAGGGCAATGAGCAGTTCTTC	TRBV11-1	TRBJ2-1	NA	TRBD1
CSVISGTGAVDEQYF	TGCAGCGTTATCTCCGGGACAGGGGCGGTCGACGAGCAGTACTTC	TRBV29-1	TRBJ2-7	many	TRBD1
CASSPRFGYGYTF	TGTGCCAGCAGTCCCCGTTTTGGGTATGGCTACACCTTC	TRBV27	TRBJ1-2	few	NA
CATSRGTGWSEQYF	TGTGCCACCAGCAGAGGGACAGGGTGGTCTGAGCAGTACTTC	TRBV15	TRBJ2-7	few	TRBD1
CATSRDTGSGANVLTF	TGTGCCACCAGCAGAGATACCGGCTCTGGGGCCAACGTCCTGACTTTC	TRBV15	TRBJ2-6	medium-sized	NA
CATGEGGTGDSGANVLTF	TGTGCCACCGGCGAGGGTGGGACAGGAGACTCTGGGGCCAACGTCCTGACTTTC	TRBV24-1	TRBJ2-6	NA	TRBD1
CASSFSGGGQPQHF	TGTGCCAGCAGTTTTTCAGGGGGCGGGCAGCCCCAGCATTTT	TRBV12-3/TRBV12-4	TRBJ1-5	many	TRBD1